This T cell receptor (beta chain) was sequenced in a study of cytomegalovirus exposure and HLA in healthy donors. The PCR ran on 60 Vbeta and 13 Jbeta primers. Sequenced by immunoSEQ multiplex PCR; TCRdb stores in-frame clones only, minus some. This sample carries approximately 130,000 clones, approximately 80% of them seen once, and the ten largest clones take more than 0.95%. Germline V gene data show CDR1 as SNHLY and CDR2 as FYNNEI. CDR3 length: 15 amino acids. The J segment lost 7 bases and the V segment lost 7 bases, leaving 10 bases of the junction unmatched. The chain combines TRBV2 with TRBJ1-5; the match to TRBD1 covers 10 bases. The clonotype was recovered from a middle-aged man in good health and CMV-seronegative. Sequences were obtained from PBMCs. CDR3 region: CASTETGGASQPQHF. CDR3 bases: TGTGCCAGCACCGAGACAGGGGGCGCAAGCCAGCCCCAGCATTTT. Filled out from reference TRBV2 and TRBJ1-5, the complete variable domain reads EPEVTQTPSHQVTQMGQEVILRCVPISNHLYFYWYRQILGQKVEFLVSFYNNEISEKSEIFDDQFSVERPDGSNFTLKIRSTKLEDSAMYFCASTETGGASQPQHFGDGTRLSIL.